This TCR beta chain was sequenced during a study of blood T cell repertoires in COVID-19. Study details: The United States, Italy and Spain were the sources of the acute and convalescent COVID-19 samples. T cells, B-cell-depleted T cells, or PBMCs supplied cDNA or gDNA.

Assay used: immunoSEQ multiplex PCR; TCRdb lists only in-frame clones, some missing. The data hold roughly 280,000 clones, with roughly 90% observed a single time. Germline loops: CDR1 SGHAT, CDR2 FQNNGV. The V gene end was trimmed by 5 bases and the J gene end by 6 bases; junction bases not matched to a gene: 7. This CDR3 is 15 amino acids long. The J gene is TRBJ2-2, the V gene TRBV11-2, with 9 bases that match TRBD2. This TCR was recovered from a young man with active or convalescent COVID-19. Material for sequencing was peripheral blood. CDR3 DNA sequence: TGTGCCAGCAGCCCGTGGACTAGCGAACCCGGGGAGCTGTTTTTT. As protein: CASSPWTSEPGELFF. The full variable domain, rest sourced from reference TRBV11-2 and TRBJ2-2, is EAGVAQSPRYKIIEKRQSVAFWCNPISGHATLYWYQQILGQGPKLLIQFQNNGVVDDSQLPKDRFSAERLKGVDSTLKIQPAKLEDSAVYLCASSPWTSEPGELFFGEGSRLTVL.